The next 11 T cell receptor beta chains were all read from a single sample in a study of patients and donors after allogeneic stem cell transplantation. TCRdb passed the RT-PCR reads through MiXCR, listing each CDR3 protein once. The top ten clones hold 5% to 6.5% of a sample with 920,000 or so distinct CDR3 sequences, roughly 18% of them seen once. The sequencing input was blood, either unsorted or a sorted T cell fraction (not recorded which). The receptors were sampled from a human donor who was either an allogeneic HSCT recipient or a stem cell or donor lymphocyte infusion donor (not recorded which). It is not recorded whose cells these are; they may come from a transplant donor.

There are a few counts of this clonotype. V and J are TRBV10-3 and TRBJ2-5; 7 nucleotides align to TRBD2. CDR1 and CDR2 from the germline V gene are ENHRY and SYGVKD. The CDR3 loop spans 17 amino acids. Trimming at V came to 11 bases and at J to 3 bases, leaving 21 bases not matched to a gene. CDR3 coding DNA: TGTGCCGCTTTTCCCAACCACCTGGGGAGGGTAAAAGAGACCCAGTACTTC. This translates into CAAFPNHLGRVKETQYF.

The chain joins TRBV24-1 to TRBJ2-1; 8 bases are a match to TRBD1. The junction had 7 bases not matched to a gene; V was cut back by 4 bases and J by 9 bases. The CDR3 sequence is 14 residues long. Germline CDR1 and CDR2: KGHDR and SFDVKD. The CDR3 DNA follows: TGTGCCACCAGTGAACCTGACAGGGGCGCTGAGCAGTTCTTC. Its protein is CATSEPDRGAEQFF.

In this sample, this clonotype turned up a few times. The V call is TRBV2, the J call TRBJ1-5, with 8 bases fitting TRBD1. The CDR3 length is 11 residues. Germline V CDR1 and CDR2: SNHLY, FYNNEI. CDR3 nucleotides: TGTGCTCAGGGGGCGAGTCAGCCCCAGCATTTT. This codes for CAQGASQPQHF.

This chain links TRBV30 with TRBJ1-1; unclear D gene. V was trimmed by 5 bases and J by 0 bases, leaving 4 bases between them. Germline CDR1 is GTSNPN and CDR2 is SVGIG (reference sequence). The CDR3 consists of 11 residues. The CDR3, as DNA: TGTGCCTGGGGATTGAACACTGAAGCTTTCTTT. This encodes CAWGLNTEAFF.

CDR3 in amino acids: CASSLTGGKGAFYEQYF. CDR3 bases: TGTGCCAGCAGTTTAACCGGGGGGAAGGGGGCTTTCTACGAGCAGTACTTC. J is TRBJ2-7 and V is TRBV27; D may correspond to TRBD1 or TRBD2 (7 bases each). Per the germline V gene, CDR1 is MNHEY and CDR2 is SMNVEV (reference sequence). V lost 2 bases and J lost 3, with 20 bases in between. The CDR3 extends over 17 amino acids.

This clonotype was counted at least ten times. The rearrangement uses TRBV20-1 and TRBJ1-1; D gene unclear. The CDR3 is 12 residues long. Germline V CDR1 and CDR2: DFQATT, SNEGSKA (reference sequence). Trimming took 6 bases from V and 5 from J, leaving 13 bases between them. The CDR3 DNA reads TGCAGTGCGGAAGTATATTCGACTGAAGCTTTCTTT. The encoded protein is CSAEVYSTEAFF.

The chain combines TRBV11-2 with TRBJ2-3, with TRBD2 identical over 9 bases. CDR1 and CDR2 from the germline V gene are SGHAT and FQNNGV. This CDR3 is built from 16 residues. The trim removed 1 base at V and 5 bases at J, leaving 7 bases unmatched. CDR3 nucleotide sequence: TGTGCCAGCAGCTTAGGGCTAGCGGGATTTGGAGATACGCAGTATTTT. Residues: CASSLGLAGFGDTQYF.

Ten or more counts support this clonotype. The V call is TRBV12-3 or TRBV12-4, the J call TRBJ2-7; 7 nucleotides agree with TRBD1. The length of the CDR3 is 14 residues. V shed 0 bases, J shed 3 bases, and the junction held 2 bases outside the gene matches. The CDR3 DNA sequence: TGTGCCAGCAGTTTAGCCCAGGGGGTCTACGAGCAGTACTTC. Its translation is CASSLAQGVYEQYF.

V usage is TRBV12-3 or TRBV12-4 and J usage is TRBJ1-2; D gene ambiguous. V gave up 3 bases and J gave up 4 bases, with 9 bases separating them. The CDR3 spans 13 residues. CDR3 bases: TGTGCCAGCAGTTTGGAGTACAGCTATGGCTACACCTTC. This encodes CASSLEYSYGYTF.

V gene TRBV30 combines with J gene TRBJ1-1; D call uncertain. Between the trimmed V and J ends, which lost 0 bases and 2 bases, there was a span of 7 bases. The CDR3 length is 13 residues. Germline CDR1 is GTSNPN and CDR2 is SVGIG (reference sequence). CDR3 nucleotides: TGTGCCTGGAGTGTGGCGATAAACACTGAAGCTTTCTTT. This sequence encodes CAWSVAINTEAFF. The full variable domain, in which reference TRBV30 and TRBJ1-1 provide the parts outside the CDR3, is SQTIHQWPATLVQPVGSPLSLECTVEGTSNPNLYWYRQAAGRGLQLLFYSVGIGQISSEVPQNLSASRPQDRQFILSSKKLLLSDSGFYLCAWSVAINTEAFFGQGTRLTVV.

The chain employs TRBV4-3 and TRBJ1-2, with 9 bases aligning to TRBD1. V gave up 3 bases and J gave up 4 bases; unmatched junction bases: 9. CDR1 LGHNA and CDR2 YSLEER come from the germline V gene. This CDR3 spans 16 amino acids. The CDR3 DNA reads TGCGCCAGCAGCCAGGTCGCACAGGGGGCAGGCTATGGCTACACCTTC. Protein sequence: CASSQVAQGAGYGYTF.